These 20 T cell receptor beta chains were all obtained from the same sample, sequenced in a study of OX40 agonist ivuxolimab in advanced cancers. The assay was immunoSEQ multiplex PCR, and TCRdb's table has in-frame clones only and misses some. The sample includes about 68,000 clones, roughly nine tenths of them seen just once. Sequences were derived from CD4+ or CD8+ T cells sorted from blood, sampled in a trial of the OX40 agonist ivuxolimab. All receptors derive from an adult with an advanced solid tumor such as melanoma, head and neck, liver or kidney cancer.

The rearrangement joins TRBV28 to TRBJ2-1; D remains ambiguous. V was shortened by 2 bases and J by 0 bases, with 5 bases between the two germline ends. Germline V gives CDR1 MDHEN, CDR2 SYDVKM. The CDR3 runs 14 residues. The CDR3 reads CASSLHGSYNEQFF. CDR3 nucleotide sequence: TGTGCCAGCAGTTTACATGGCTCCTACAATGAGCAGTTCTTC. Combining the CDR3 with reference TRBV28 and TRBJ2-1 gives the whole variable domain DVKVTQSSRYLVKRTGEKVFLECVQDMDHENMFWYRQDPGLGLRLIYFSYDVKMKEKGDIPEGYSVSREKKERFSLILESASTNQTSMYLCASSLHGSYNEQFFGPGTRLTVL.

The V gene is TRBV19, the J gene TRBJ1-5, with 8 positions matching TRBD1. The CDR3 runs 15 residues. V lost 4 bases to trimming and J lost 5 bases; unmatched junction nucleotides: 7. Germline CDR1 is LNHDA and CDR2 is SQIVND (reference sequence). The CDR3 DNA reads TGTGCCAGTAGTACGACCACAGGGGGTGATCAGCCCCAGCATTTT. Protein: CASSTTTGGDQPQHF.

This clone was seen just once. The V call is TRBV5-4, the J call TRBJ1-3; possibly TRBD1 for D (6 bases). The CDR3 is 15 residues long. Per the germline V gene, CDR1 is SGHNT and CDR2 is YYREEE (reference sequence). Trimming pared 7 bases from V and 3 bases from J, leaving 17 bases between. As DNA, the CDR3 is TGTGCCAGCTTTGAGGCAGGGGACTTTGGAAACACCATATATTTT. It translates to CASFEAGDFGNTIYF.

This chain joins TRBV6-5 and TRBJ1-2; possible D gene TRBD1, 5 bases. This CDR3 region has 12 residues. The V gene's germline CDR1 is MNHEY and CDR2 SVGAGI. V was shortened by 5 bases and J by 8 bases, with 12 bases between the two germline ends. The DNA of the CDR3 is TGTGCCAGCAGTATCGGGGGTTGGGGCTACACCTTC. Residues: CASSIGGWGYTF.

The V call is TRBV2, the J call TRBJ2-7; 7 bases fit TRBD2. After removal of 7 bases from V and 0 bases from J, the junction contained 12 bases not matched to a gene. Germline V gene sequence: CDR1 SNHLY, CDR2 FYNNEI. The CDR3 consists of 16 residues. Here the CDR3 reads CASMTQFGRSSYEQYF. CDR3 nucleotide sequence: TGTGCCAGCATGACCCAATTCGGGAGGAGCTCCTACGAGCAGTACTTC. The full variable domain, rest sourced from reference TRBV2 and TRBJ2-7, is EPEVTQTPSHQVTQMGQEVILRCVPISNHLYFYWYRQILGQKVEFLVSFYNNEISEKSEIFDDQFSVERPDGSNFTLKIRSTKLEDSAMYFCASMTQFGRSSYEQYFGPGTRLTVT.

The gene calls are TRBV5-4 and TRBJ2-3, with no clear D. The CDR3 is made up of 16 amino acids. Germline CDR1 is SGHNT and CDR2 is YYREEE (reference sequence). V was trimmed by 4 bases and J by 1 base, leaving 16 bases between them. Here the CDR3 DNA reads TGTGCCAGCAGCCAATCCCTTTCCTCAGGCACAGATACGCAGTATTTT. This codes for CASSQSLSSGTDTQYF.

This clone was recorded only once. CDR3 nucleotides: TGTGCCAGCACGGCAGGGGGCTCTGGAAACACCATATATTTT. Protein sequence: CASTAGGSGNTIYF. This chain links TRBV14 with TRBJ1-3; TRBD1 matches 7 bases. The CDR3 contains 14 residues. Germline CDR1 reads SGHDN; CDR2 reads FVKESK. J lost 0 bases, V lost 7 bases, and 3 bases had no gene match. Using reference TRBV14 and TRBJ1-3 for the parts outside the CDR3, the full variable domain is EAGVTQFPSHSVIEKGQTVTLRCDPISGHDNLYWYRRVMGKEIKFLLHFVKESKQDESGMPNNRFLAERTGGTYSTLKVQPAELEDSGVYFCASTAGGSGNTIYFGEGSWLTVV.

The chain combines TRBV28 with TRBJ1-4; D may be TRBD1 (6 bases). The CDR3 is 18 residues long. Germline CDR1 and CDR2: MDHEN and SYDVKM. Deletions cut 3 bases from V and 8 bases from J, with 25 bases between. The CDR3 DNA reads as TGTGCCAGCAGTTTTAACGAAGGATTTTGGGGGGCGCTGGAAAAACTGTTTTTT. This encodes CASSFNEGFWGALEKLFF. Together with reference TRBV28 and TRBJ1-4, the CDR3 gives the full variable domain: DVKVTQSSRYLVKRTGEKVFLECVQDMDHENMFWYRQDPGLGLRLIYFSYDVKMKEKGDIPEGYSVSREKKERFSLILESASTNQTSMYLCASSFNEGFWGALEKLFFGSGTQLSVL.

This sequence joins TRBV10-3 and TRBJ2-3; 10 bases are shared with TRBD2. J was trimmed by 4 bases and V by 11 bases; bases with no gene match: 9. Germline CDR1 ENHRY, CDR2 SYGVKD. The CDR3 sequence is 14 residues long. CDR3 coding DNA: TGTGCCTTATCACCAGCGGGAGGGCCAGATACGCAGTATTTT. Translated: CALSPAGGPDTQYF.

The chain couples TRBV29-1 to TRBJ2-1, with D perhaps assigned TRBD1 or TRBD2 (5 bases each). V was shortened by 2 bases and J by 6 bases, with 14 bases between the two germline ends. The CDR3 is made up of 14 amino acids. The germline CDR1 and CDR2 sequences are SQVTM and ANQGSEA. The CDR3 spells CSVERGAPGNEQFF. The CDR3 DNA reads TGCAGCGTTGAAAGAGGGGCTCCAGGCAATGAGCAGTTCTTC.

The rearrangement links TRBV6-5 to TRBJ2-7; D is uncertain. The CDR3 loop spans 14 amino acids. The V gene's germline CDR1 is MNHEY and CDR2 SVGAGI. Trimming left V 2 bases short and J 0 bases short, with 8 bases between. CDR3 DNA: TGTGCCAGCAGTTACACACGGATCTCCTACGAGCAGTACTTC. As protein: CASSYTRISYEQYF.

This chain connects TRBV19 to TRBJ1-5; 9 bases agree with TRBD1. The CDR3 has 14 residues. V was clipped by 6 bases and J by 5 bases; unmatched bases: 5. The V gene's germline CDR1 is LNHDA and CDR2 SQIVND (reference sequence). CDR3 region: CASRGTGRDQPQHF. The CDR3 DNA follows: TGTGCCAGTAGGGGGACAGGGAGAGATCAGCCCCAGCATTTT.

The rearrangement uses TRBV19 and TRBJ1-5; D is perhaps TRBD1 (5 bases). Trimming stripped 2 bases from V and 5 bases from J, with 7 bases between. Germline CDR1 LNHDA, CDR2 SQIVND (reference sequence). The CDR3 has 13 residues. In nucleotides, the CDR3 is TGTGCCAGTAGTATAAGGGGCGATCAGCCCCAGCATTTT. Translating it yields CASSIRGDQPQHF.

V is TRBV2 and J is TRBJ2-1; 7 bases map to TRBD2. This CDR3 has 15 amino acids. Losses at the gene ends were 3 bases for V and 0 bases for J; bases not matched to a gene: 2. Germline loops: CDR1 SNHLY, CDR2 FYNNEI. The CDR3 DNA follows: TGTGCCAGCAGTGACCTAGCGGTCTCCTACAATGAGCAGTTCTTC. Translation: CASSDLAVSYNEQFF.

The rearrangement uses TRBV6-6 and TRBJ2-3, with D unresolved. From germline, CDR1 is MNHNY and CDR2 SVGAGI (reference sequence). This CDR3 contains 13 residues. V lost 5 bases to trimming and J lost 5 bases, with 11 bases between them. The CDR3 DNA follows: TGTGCCAGCAGTCCAACAAGCTTAGATACGCAGTATTTT. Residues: CASSPTSLDTQYF.

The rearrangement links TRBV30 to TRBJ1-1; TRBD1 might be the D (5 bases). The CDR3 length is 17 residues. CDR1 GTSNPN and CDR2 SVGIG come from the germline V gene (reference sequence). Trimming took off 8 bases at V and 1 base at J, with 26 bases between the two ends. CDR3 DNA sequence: TGTGCCCTTACCGTGACCCGGGACTCCCTCCGGAACACTGAAGCTTTCTTT. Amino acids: CALTVTRDSLRNTEAFF.

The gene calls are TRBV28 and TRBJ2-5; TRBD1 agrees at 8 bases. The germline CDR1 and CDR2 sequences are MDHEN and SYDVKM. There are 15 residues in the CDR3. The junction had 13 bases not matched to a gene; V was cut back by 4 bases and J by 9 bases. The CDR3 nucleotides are TGTGCCAGCAGTTATGACAGGGGAAGTAGTTGGGCCCAGTACTTC. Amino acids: CASSYDRGSSWAQYF.

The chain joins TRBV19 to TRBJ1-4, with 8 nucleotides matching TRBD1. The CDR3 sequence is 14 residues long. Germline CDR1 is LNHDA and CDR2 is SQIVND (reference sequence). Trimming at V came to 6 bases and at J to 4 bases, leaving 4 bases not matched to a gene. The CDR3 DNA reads TGTGCCAGTAGCGGGACAGGTTTTAATGAAAAACTGTTTTTT. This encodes CASSGTGFNEKLFF.

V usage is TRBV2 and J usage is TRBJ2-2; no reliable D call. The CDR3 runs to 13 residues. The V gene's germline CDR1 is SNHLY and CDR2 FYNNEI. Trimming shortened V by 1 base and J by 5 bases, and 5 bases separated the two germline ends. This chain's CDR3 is CASSEVVTGELFF. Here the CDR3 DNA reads TGTGCCAGCAGTGAAGTGGTTACCGGGGAGCTGTTTTTT.

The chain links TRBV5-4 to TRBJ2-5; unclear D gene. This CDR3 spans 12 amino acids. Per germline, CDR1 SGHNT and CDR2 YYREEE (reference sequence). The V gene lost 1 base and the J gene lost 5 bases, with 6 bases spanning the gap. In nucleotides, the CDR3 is TGTGCCAGCAGCTTGACAACGGAGACCCAGTACTTC. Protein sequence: CASSLTTETQYF.